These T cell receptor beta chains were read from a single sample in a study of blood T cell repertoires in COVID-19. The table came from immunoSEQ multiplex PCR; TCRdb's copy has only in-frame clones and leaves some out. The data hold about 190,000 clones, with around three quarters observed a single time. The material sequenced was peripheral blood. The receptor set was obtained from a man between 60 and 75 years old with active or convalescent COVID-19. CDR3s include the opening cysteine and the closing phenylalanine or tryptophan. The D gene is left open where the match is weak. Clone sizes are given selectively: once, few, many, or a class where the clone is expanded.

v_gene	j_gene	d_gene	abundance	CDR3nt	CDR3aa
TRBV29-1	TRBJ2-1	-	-	TGCAGCGTTGATGTTGGGGCCAATGAGCAGTTCTTC	CSVDVGANEQFF
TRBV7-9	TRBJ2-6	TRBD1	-	TGTGCCGGCTACGGACAGGGCCTCTCTGGGGCCAACGTCCTGACTTTC	CAGYGQGLSGANVLTF
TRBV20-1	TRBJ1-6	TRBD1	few	TGCAGTGCTAGTGTAGCCCAGGGGGATTCACCCCTCCACTTT	CSASVAQGDSPLHF
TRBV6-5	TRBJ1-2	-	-	TGTGCCAGCAGTACCTTAGGGGTCTCTTATGGCTACACCTTC	CASSTLGVSYGYTF
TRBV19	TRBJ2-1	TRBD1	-	TGTGCCAGTAAAGGGACAGAAAACAATGAGCAGTTCTTC	CASKGTENNEQFF
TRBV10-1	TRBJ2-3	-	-	TGCGCCAGCAGAGTTTTTCAACCGACTAGTCCCAGCACAGATACGCAGTATTTT	CASRVFQPTSPSTDTQYF
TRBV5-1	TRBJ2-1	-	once	TGCGCCAGCAGCTTGGAGAGGCCAAGGACAAATGAGCAGTTCTTC	CASSLERPRTNEQFF
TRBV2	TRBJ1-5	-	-	TGTGCCAGCAGTGAACAGAGCTTCCTTATCTCCCAGGCCCAGCATTTT	CASSEQSFLISQAQHF
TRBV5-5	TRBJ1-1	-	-	TGTGCCAGCAGCTGGCGGCCTGACACTGAAGCTTTCTTT	CASSWRPDTEAFF
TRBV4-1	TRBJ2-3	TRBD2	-	TGCGCCAGCAGCCAGGTGGACAAGGGACTAGCGGGCACTCCAACCCGCACAGATACGCAGTATTTT	CASSQVDKGLAGTPTRTDTQYF
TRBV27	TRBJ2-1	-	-	TGTGCCAGCAGTTTACTAGCGTCCTACAATGAGCAGTTCTTC	CASSLLASYNEQFF
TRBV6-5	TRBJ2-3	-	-	TGTGCCAGCAGTCGACCTGGGCGCACAGATACGCAGTATTTT	CASSRPGRTDTQYF
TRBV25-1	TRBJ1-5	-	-	TGTGCCAGCAGCGTGGGGGGTCAGCCCCAGCATTTT	CASSVGGQPQHF
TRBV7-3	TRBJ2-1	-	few	TGTGCCAGCAGCCCCCATCGCGGAGTTCAATACAATGAGCAGTTCTTC	CASSPHRGVQYNEQFF
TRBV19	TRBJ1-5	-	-	TGTGCCAGTAGAACAGGGAGCCATCAGCCCCAGCATTTT	CASRTGSHQPQHF
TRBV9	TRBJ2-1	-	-	TGTGCCAGCAGCGTAGATCTCCCCAGCGGTGCCCTCGGGTACCAGTCCTACAATGAGCAGTTCTTC	CASSVDLPSGALGYQSYNEQFF
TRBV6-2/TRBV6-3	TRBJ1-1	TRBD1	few	TGTGCCAGCGGCCGACAGGGGATGAACACTGAAGCTTTCTTT	CASGRQGMNTEAFF
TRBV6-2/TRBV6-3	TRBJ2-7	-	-	TGTGCCAGCAGTTACTCAATTAGAGACGAGCAGTACTTC	CASSYSIRDEQYF
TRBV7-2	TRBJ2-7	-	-	TGTGCCAGCAGCTTAATGCGGGGAGACTACGAGCAGTACTTC	CASSLMRGDYEQYF
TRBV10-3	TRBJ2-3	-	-	TGTGCCATCAGTGAGTTCGGCACAGATACGCAGTATTTT	CAISEFGTDTQYF
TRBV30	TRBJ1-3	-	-	TGTGCCTGGAGTGTATCAGGCGTCTCTGGAAACACCATATATTTT	CAWSVSGVSGNTIYF
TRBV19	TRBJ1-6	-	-	TGTGCCAGTAGTGCGAACAGGGATTCACCCCTCCACTTT	CASSANRDSPLHF
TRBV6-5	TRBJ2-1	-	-	TGTGCCAGCGTCCTAGAGAGGTGGGCCTACAATGAGCAGTTCTTC	CASVLERWAYNEQFF
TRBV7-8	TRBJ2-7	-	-	TGTGCCAGCAGCTCTTGGGACATTCACGAGCAGTACTTC	CASSSWDIHEQYF
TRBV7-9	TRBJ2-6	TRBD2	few	TGTGCCAGCAGCTCCGGGACTAGCGGACTCTCTGGGGCCAACGTCCTGACTTTC	CASSSGTSGLSGANVLTF
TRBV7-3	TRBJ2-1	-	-	TGTGCCAGCAGTGCTAGTCTCTCCCCCTACAATGAGCAGTTCTTC	CASSASLSPYNEQFF
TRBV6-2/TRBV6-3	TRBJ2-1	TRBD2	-	TGTGCCAGCAGTGTAGTAGCGGGAGGGCCCCGAGGCGTTGAGCAGTTCTTC	CASSVVAGGPRGVEQFF
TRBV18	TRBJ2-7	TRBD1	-	TGTGCCAGCTCAAGACAGGGGGAGGGCTCCTACGAGCAGTACTTC	CASSRQGEGSYEQYF
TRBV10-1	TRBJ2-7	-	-	TGCGCCGCATCCGCAGCCTACGAGCAGTACTTC	CAASAAYEQYF
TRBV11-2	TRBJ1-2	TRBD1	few	TGTGCCAGCAGCGGCCGGGACAGGGTAAAGGATGGCTACACCTTC	CASSGRDRVKDGYTF
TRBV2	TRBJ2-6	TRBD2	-	TGTGCCAGCAGTGGCGGGAGCGTTTCTGGGGCCAACGTCCTGACTTTC	CASSGGSVSGANVLTF
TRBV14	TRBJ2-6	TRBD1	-	TGTGCCAGCAGCCCCCAAGGGACAGGAGGTCTTGGGGCCAACGTCCTGACTTTC	CASSPQGTGGLGANVLTF
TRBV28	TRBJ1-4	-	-	TGTGCCAGCGGACGGGGGAATAATGAAAAACTGTTTTTT	CASGRGNNEKLFF
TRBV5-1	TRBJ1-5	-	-	TGCGCCAGCAGCTTGGAAGGGAGAAATCAGCCCCAGCATTTT	CASSLEGRNQPQHF
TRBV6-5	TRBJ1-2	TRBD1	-	TGTGCCAGCAGGGCACAGGGGGCCGGGTATGGCTACACCTTC	CASRAQGAGYGYTF
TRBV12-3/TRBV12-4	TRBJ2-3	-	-	TGTGCCAGCAGTTTAGAAGAGATAGATACGCAGTATTTT	CASSLEEIDTQYF
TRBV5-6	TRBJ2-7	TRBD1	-	TGTGCCAGCAGCTTTTGGGCCACAGGGGTAGGTAACGAGCAGTACTTC	CASSFWATGVGNEQYF
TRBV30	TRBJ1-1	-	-	TGTGCCTGGAGTGTACTCAGAGGGCGAAACACTGAAGCTTTCTTT	CAWSVLRGRNTEAFF
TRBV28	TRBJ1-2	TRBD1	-	TGTGCCAGCAGTCCCCGACAGGGCCGGAATGGCTACACCTTC	CASSPRQGRNGYTF
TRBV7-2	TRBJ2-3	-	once	TGTGCCAGCAGCTATACAGGGTCGAATCCAAGGTTGGATACGCAGTATTTT	CASSYTGSNPRLDTQYF
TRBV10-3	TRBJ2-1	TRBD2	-	TGTGCCATCAGTGATCCCGGGACTAGCGGACGAGGGGCCTACAATGAGCAGTTCTTC	CAISDPGTSGRGAYNEQFF
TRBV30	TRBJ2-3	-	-	TGTGCCTGGAGTGTCACCGGGGTGCCAGATACGCAGTATTTT	CAWSVTGVPDTQYF
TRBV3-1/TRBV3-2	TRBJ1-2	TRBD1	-	TGTGCCAGCAGCCAGACAGGGGGCTATGGCTACACCTTC	CASSQTGGYGYTF
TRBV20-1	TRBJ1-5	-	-	TGCAGTGCTAGTATTCAGGGGTGGGGGGGGCAGCCCCAGCATTTT	CSASIQGWGGQPQHF
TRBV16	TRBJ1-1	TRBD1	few	TGTGCCAGCAGCCAATCTCGGAGGACAGGGGAAGCTTTCTTT	CASSQSRRTGEAFF
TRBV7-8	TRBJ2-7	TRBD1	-	TGTGCCAGCAGCTTACTTAGGACAGGGCAGTTCGAGCAGTACTTC	CASSLLRTGQFEQYF
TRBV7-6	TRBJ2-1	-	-	TGTGCCAGCAGCTTACGTAAAAATGAGCAGTTCTTC	CASSLRKNEQFF
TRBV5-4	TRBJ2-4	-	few	TGTGCCAGCAGCCTTATCGGGGGTAGCAAAAACATTCAGTACTTC	CASSLIGGSKNIQYF
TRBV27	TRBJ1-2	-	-	TGTGCCAGCAGTTTAAGAGCGGACTGGAACTATGGCTACACCTTC	CASSLRADWNYGYTF
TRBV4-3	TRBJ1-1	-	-	TGCGCCAGCAGCCAAGCATTCGGGACACCAGCTTTCTTT	CASSQAFGTPAFF
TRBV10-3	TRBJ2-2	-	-	TGTGCCATCAAGGGGGCCGGGGAGCTGTTTTTT	CAIKGAGELFF
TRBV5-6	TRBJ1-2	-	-	TGTGCCAGCAGCTGGGGGGTCTCCACCGGTAACTATGGCTACACCTTC	CASSWGVSTGNYGYTF
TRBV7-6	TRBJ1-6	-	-	TGTGCCAGCAGCCCGAAGCAGGGAGGTCATAATTCACCCCTCCACTTT	CASSPKQGGHNSPLHF